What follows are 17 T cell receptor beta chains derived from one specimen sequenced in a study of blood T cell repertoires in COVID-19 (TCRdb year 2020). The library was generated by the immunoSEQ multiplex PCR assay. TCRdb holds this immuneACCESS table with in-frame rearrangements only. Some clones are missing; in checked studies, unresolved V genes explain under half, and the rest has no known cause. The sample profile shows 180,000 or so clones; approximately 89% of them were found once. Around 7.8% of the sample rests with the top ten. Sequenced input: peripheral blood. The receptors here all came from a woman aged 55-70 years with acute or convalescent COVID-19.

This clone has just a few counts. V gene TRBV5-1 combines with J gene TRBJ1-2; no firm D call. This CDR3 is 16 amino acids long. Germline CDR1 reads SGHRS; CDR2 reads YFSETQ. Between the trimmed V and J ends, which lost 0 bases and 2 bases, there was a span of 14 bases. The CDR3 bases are TGCGCCAGCAGCTTGGGGCCGCGGGGAACCAACTATGGCTACACCTTC. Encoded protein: CASSLGPRGTNYGYTF.

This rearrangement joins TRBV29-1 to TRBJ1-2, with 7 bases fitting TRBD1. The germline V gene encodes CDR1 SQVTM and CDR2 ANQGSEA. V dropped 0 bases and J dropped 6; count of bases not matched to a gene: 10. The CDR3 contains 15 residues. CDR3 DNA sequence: TGCAGCGTTGAAGATTCCCCTACAGGGGTGGATGGCTACACCTTC. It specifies CSVEDSPTGVDGYTF.

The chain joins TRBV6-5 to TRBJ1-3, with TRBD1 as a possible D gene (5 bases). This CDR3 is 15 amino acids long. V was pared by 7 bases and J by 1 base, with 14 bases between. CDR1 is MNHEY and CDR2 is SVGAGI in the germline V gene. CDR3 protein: CASTPSGLSGNTIYF. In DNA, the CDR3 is TGTGCCAGCACCCCCTCAGGGTTATCTGGAAACACCATATATTTT.

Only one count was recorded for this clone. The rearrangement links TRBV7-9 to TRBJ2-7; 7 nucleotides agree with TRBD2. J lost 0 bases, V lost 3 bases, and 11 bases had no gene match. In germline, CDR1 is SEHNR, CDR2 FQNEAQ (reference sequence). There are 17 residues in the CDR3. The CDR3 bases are TGTGCCAGCAGCTTCGAAGGTAGCGGGCTTTTCTCCTACGAGCAGTACTTC. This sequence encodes CASSFEGSGLFSYEQYF.

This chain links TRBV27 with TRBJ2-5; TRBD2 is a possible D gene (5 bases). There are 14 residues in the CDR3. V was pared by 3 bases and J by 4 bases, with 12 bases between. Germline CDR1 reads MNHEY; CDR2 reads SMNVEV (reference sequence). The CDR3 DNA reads TGTGCCAGCAGTTTTAGTACTAGAAGAGAGACCCAGTACTTC. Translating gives CASSFSTRRETQYF.

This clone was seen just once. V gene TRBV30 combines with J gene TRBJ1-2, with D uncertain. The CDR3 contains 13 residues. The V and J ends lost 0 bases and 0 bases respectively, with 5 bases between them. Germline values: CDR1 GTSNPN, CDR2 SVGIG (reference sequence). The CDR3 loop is CAWSVQTNYGYTF. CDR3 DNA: TGTGCCTGGAGTGTGCAGACTAACTATGGCTACACCTTC.

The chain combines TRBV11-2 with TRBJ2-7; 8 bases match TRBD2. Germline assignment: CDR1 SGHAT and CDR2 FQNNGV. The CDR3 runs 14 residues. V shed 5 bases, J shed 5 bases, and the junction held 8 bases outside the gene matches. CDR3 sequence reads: CASSISGSLNEQYF. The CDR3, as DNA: TGTGCCAGCAGCATAAGCGGGAGCCTAAACGAGCAGTACTTC.

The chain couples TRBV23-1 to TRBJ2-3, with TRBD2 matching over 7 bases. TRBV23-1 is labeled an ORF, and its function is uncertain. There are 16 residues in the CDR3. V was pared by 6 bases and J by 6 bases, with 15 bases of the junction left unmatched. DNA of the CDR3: TGCGCCAGCAGCCCGGAACTAGCGCCACTTCACGATACGCAGTATTTT. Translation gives CASSPELAPLHDTQYF.

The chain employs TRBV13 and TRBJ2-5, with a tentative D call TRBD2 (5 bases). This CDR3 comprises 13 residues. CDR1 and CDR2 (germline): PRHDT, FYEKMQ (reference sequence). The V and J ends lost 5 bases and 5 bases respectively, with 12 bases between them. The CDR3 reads CASSRPTGETQYF. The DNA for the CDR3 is TGTGCCAGCAGCCGCCCTACGGGGGAGACCCAGTACTTC.

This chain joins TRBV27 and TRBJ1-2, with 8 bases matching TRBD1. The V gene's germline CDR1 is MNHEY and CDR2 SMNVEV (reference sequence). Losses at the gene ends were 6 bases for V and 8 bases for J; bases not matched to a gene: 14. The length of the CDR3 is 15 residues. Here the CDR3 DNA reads TGTGCCAGCAGCCCAACCCCAGGGGGCGTGATGGGCTACACCTTC. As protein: CASSPTPGGVMGYTF.

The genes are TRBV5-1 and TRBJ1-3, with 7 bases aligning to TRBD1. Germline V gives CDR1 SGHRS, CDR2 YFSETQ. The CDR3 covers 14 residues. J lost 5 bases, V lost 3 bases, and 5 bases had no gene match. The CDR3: CASSWRQGRNTIYF. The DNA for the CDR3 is TGCGCCAGCAGCTGGAGACAGGGTCGAAACACCATATATTTT.

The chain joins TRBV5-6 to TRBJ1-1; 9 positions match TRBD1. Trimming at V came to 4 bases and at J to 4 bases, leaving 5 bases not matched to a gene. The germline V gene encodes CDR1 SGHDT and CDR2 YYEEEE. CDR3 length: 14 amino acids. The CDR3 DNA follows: TGTGCCAGCAGCCACAGGACAGGGGTCACTGAAGCTTTCTTT. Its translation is CASSHRTGVTEAFF.

The CDR3, as DNA: TGTGCCAGCAGCCAGGGACTAGCGGGCTACGAGCAGTACGTC. It yields the protein CASSQGLAGYEQYV. The chain recombines TRBV3-1 (or the pseudogene TRBV3-2) with TRBJ2-7, with TRBD2 matching 12 bases. Germline-derived CDR1 and CDR2 are LGHDT and YNNKEL (reference sequence). The CDR3 loop spans 14 amino acids. V trimming: 3 bases; J trimming: 3 bases; junction bases outside the gene matches: 0.

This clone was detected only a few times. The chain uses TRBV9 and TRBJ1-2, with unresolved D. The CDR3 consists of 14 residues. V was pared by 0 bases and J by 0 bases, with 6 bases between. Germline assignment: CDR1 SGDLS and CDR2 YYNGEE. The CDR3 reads CASSVGGSNYGYTF. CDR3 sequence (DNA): TGTGCCAGCAGCGTAGGAGGTTCTAACTATGGCTACACCTTC.

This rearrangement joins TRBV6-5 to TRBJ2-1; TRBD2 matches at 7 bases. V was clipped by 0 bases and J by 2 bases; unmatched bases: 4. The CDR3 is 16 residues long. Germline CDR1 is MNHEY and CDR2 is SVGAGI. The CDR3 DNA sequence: TGTGCCAGCAGTTACTCGCTCAGCGGGGCCTACAATGAGCAGTTCTTC. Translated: CASSYSLSGAYNEQFF.

CDR3 in DNA: TGCAGCGTTGTGTCACAGGAGGGTCAGCCCCAGCATTTT. Translating it yields CSVVSQEGQPQHF. The chain is built from TRBV29-1 and TRBJ1-5, with D tentatively TRBD1 (5 bases). V gave up 4 bases and J gave up 6 bases, with 13 bases separating them. The germline V gene has CDR1 SQVTM and CDR2 ANQGSEA. This CDR3 comprises 13 residues.

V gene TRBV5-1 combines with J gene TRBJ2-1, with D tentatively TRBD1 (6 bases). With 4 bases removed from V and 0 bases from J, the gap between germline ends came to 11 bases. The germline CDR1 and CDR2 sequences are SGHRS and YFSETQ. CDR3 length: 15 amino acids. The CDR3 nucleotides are TGCGCCAGCAGCGAACAGGGTCCCTCCTACAATGAGCAGTTCTTC. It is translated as CASSEQGPSYNEQFF.